The table lists the clone carrying this T cell receptor (beta chain) with a few counts. The antigen is not known. The sample contains more than one DNA sequence encoding this CDR3. This entry comes from a study of cytomegalovirus exposure and HLA in healthy donors. Background on the study: An early release of data contained about 85 million unique TCRs, which came from HLA-typed donors. Genotyping of roughly 400 donors showed that 70% to 90% belonged to the Caucasian-associated ancestry cluster.

Findings of the study overall: An analysis that was carried out later associated approximately 17,000 TCR beta sequences with HLA alleles at 0.05 false discovery rate. Later analysis identified several of the most significant clusters that appeared linked to common viral pathogens.

Deletions cut 2 bases from V and 3 bases from J, with 11 bases between. Germline loops: CDR1 MNHEY, CDR2 SVGAGI. The CDR3 contains 14 residues. PCR was performed using 60 Vbeta and 13 Jbeta primers. Only in-frame clones appear in the TCRdb table, and some are missing; sequencing was by immunoSEQ multiplex PCR. The sample holds over 150,000 clones; around 77% are singletons and the top ten take 2.5% to 3.5%. The source is a woman in her 30s in good health and CMV-seronegative. The rearrangement joins TRBV6-5 to TRBJ2-7; a weak D match, TRBD1 (5 bases). Sequences were obtained from PBMCs. The CDR3 loop reads CASSYRTGIYEQYF. The CDR3 nucleotides read TGTGCCAGCAGTTACCGTACAGGAATCTACGAGCAGTACTTC.